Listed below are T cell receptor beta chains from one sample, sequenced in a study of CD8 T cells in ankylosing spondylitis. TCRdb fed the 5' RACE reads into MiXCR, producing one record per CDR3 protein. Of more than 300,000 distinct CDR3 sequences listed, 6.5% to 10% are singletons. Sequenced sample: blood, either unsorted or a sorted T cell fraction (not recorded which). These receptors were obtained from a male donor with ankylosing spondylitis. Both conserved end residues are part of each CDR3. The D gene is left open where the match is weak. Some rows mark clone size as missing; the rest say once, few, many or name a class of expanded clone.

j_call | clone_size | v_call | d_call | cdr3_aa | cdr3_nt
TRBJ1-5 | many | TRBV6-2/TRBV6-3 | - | CASSSPGHLPPHNQPQHF | TGTGCCAGCAGTTCTCCGGGACATCTGCCCCCTCACAATCAGCCCCAGCATTTT
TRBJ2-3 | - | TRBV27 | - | CASRGRVSTDTQYF | TGTGCCAGCAGGGGAAGAGTTAGCACAGATACGCAGTATTTT
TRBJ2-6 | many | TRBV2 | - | CASRRRRQDSGANVLTF | TGTGCCAGCCGAAGGAGACGTCAGGACTCTGGGGCCAACGTCCTGACTTTC
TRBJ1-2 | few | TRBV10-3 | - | CATIGRTFAYGYTF | TGTGCCACCATTGGACGGACCTTCGCCTATGGCTACACCTTC
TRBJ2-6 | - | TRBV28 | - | CASSLGTAVSGANVLTF | TGTGCCAGCAGTTTAGGGACCGCCGTCTCTGGGGCCAACGTCCTGACTTTC
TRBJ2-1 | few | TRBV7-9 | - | CASSLERDRSSYNEQFF | TGTGCCAGCAGCTTAGAGCGGGACAGGTCGTCCTACAATGAGCAGTTCTTC
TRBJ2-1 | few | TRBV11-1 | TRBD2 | CASSRTSGPYNEQFF | TGTGCCAGCAGCCGGACTAGCGGACCCTACAATGAGCAGTTCTTC
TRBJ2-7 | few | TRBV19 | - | CASSDLLSDQRTQYF | TGTGCCAGTTCCGATCTCTTATCGGACCAAAGAACCCAGTACTTC
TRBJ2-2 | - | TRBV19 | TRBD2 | CASSPGLAGINTGELFF | TGTGCCAGTAGTCCCGGACTAGCGGGGATTAACACCGGGGAGCTGTTTTTT
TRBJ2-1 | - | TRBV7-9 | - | CASSLVSLARYEQFF | TGTGCCAGCAGCTTAGTAAGTCTAGCGAGGTATGAGCAGTTCTTC
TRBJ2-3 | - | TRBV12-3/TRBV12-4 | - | CASSEYSAAIPDTQYF | TGTGCCAGCAGCGAATATAGCGCAGCCATCCCGGATACGCAGTATTTT
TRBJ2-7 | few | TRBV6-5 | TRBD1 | CASSYRTGTYEQYF | TGTGCCAGCAGTTACCGGACAGGGACCTACGAGCAGTACTTC
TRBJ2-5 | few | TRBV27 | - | CASSLSGYQETQYF | TGTGCCAGCAGTCTCAGCGGCTACCAAGAGACCCAGTACTTC
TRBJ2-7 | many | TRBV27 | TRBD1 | CASKTGGGQQYF | TGTGCCAGCAAGACAGGGGGCGGTCAGCAGTACTTC
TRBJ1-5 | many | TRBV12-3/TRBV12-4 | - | CASSLDPPDQPQHF | TGTGCCAGCAGTTTGGACCCACCGGATCAGCCCCAGCATTTT
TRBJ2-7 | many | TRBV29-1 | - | CSVVGLTYEQYF | TGCAGCGTTGTTGGGCTTACCTACGAGCAGTACTTC
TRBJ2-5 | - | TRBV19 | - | CATAGQGGETQYF | TGTGCCACCGCGGGGCAGGGGGGAGAGACCCAGTACTTC
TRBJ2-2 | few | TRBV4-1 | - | CASSQVPGQMGGELFF | TGCGCCAGCAGCCAAGTCCCAGGGCAGATGGGTGGGGAGCTGTTTTTT
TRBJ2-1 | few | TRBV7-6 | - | CASSLLRGLGNEQFF | TGTGCCAGCAGCTTACTGCGGGGCCTAGGCAATGAGCAGTTCTTC
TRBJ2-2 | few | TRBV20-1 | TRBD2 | CSARDRGGDPGRTNTGELFF | TGCAGTGCTAGAGATCGGGGAGGGGATCCCGGGAGGACGAACACCGGGGAGCTGTTTTTT
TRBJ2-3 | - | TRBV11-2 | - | CASSLDHGTDTQYF | TGTGCCAGCAGCTTAGATCACGGGACAGATACGCAGTATTTT
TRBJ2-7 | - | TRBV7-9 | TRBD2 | CASSLSLAETPSYEQYF | TGTGCCAGCAGCTTATCTCTAGCGGAGACACCATCCTACGAGCAGTACTTC
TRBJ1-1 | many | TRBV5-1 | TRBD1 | CASSLSGTANTEAFF | TGCGCCAGCAGCCTGTCTGGGACAGCCAACACTGAAGCTTTCTTT
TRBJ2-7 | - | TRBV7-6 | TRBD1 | CASSSRDRGYEQYF | TGTGCCAGCAGCTCCCGGGACAGGGGCTACGAGCAGTACTTC
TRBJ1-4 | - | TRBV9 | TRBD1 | CASSIGQGGEKLFF | TGTGCCAGCAGCATCGGACAGGGTGGTGAAAAACTGTTTTTT
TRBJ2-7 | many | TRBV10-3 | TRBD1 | CAITSGTDYEQYF | TGTGCCATCACCTCCGGGACAGACTACGAGCAGTACTTC
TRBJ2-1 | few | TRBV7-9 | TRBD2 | CASSQGRLAEDYNEQFF | TGTGCCAGCAGCCAAGGCCGACTAGCGGAGGACTACAATGAGCAGTTCTTC
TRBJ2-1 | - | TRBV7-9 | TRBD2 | CASSLAPGGNNEQFF | TGTGCCAGCAGCTTAGCGCCGGGGGGAAACAATGAGCAGTTCTTC
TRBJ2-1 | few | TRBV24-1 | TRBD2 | CATMDSGTRDEQFF | TGTGCCACCATGGATAGCGGGACAAGGGATGAGCAGTTCTTC
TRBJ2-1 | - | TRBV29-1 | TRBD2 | CSVPPGLATNEQFF | TGCAGCGTACCACCGGGACTAGCGACAAATGAGCAGTTCTTC
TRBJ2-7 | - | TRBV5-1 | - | CASSLVLGGQSEQYF | TGCGCCAGCAGCTTGGTTTTAGGGGGTCAATCCGAGCAGTACTTC
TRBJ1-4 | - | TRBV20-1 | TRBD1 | CSATIPGQRESEKLFF | TGCAGTGCCACGATCCCGGGACAGCGAGAATCTGAAAAACTGTTTTTT
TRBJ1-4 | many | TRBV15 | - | CATSRDREASEKLFF | TGTGCCACCAGCAGAGATCGAGAGGCTAGCGAAAAACTGTTTTTT
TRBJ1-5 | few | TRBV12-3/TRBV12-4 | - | CASSSLPGGTNQPQHF | TGTGCCAGCAGTTCACTCCCTGGGGGTACCAATCAGCCCCAGCATTTT
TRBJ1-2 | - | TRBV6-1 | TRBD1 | CASSTSGGDVHGYTF | TGTGCCAGCAGCACCTCAGGGGGCGACGTTCATGGCTACACCTTC
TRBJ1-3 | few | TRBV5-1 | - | CASSLLTGRGNTIYF | TGCGCCAGCAGCTTGTTAACAGGGAGAGGAAACACCATATATTTT
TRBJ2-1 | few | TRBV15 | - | CATSRAPIGGREQFF | TGTGCCACCAGCAGAGCCCCTATCGGAGGAAGGGAGCAGTTCTTC
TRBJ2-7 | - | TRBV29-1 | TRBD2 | CSVWTSGDYEQYF | TGCAGCGTATGGACTAGCGGGGATTACGAGCAGTACTTC
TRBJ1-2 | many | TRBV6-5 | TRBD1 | CASSYRRDRGDYGYTF | TGTGCCAGCAGTTACCGCCGGGACAGGGGTGACTATGGCTACACCTTC
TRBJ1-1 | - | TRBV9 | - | CASSARVNTEAFF | TGTGCCAGCAGCGCTCGGGTAAACACTGAAGCTTTCTTT
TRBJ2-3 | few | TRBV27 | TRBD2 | CASSLSIGLADTDTQYF | TGTGCCAGCAGTTTAAGCATCGGACTAGCGGACACAGATACGCAGTATTTT
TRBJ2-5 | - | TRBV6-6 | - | CASLRASQETQYF | TGTGCCAGCCTCCGAGCCTCGCAGGAGACCCAGTACTTC
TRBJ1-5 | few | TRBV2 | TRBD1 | CASTPDRVRQPQHF | TGTGCCAGCACTCCGGACAGGGTCAGGCAGCCCCAGCATTTT
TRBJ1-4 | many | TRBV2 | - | CASTSLRAEKLFF | TGTGCCAGCACCTCCCTACGGGCTGAAAAACTGTTTTTT